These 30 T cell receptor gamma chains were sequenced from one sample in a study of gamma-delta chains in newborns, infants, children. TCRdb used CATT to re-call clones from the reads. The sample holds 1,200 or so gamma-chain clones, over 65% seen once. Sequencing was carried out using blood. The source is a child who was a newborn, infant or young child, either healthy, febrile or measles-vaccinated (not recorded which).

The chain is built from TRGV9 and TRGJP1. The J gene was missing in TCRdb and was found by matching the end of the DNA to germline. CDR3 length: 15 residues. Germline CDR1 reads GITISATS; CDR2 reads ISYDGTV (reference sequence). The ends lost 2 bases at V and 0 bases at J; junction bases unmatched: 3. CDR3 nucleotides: TGTGCCTTGTGGGAGGCATATACCACTGGTTGGTTCAAGATATTT. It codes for CALWEAYTTGWFKIF.

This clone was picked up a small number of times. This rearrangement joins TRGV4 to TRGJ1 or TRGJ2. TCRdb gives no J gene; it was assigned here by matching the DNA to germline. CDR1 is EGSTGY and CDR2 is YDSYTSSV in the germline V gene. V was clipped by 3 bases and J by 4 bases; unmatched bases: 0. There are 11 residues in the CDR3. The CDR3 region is CATWDYYKKLF. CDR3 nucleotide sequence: TGTGCCACCTGGGATTATTATAAGAAACTCTTT.

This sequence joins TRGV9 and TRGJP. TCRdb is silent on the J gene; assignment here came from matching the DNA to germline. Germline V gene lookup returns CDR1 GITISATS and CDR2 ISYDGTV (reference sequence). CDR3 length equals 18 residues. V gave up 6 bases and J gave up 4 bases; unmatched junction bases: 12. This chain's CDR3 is CALWQQTHQELGKKIKVF. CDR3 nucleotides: TGTGCCTTGTGGCAACAAACCCATCAAGAGTTGGGCAAAAAAATCAAGGTATTT.

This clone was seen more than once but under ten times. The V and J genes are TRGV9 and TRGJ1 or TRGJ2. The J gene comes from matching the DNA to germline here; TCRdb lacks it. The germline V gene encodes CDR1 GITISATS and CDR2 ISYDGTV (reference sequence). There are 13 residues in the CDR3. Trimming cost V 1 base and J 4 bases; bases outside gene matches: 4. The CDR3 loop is CALWEVAYYKKLF. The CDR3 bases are TGTGCCTTGTGGGAGGTCGCATATTATAAGAAACTCTTT.

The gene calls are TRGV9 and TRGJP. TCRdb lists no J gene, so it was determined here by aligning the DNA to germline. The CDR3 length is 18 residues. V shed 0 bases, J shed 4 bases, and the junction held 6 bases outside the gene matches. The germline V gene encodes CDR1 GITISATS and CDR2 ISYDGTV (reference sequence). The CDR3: CALWEVHGQELGKKIKVF. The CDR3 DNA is TGTGCCTTGTGGGAGGTGCACGGACAAGAGTTGGGCAAAAAAATCAAGGTATTT.

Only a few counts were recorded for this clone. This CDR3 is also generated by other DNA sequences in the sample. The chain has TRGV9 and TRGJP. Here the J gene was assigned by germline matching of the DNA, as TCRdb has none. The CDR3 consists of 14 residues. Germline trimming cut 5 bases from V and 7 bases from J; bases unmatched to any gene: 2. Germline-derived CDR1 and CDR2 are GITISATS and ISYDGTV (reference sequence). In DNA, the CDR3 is TGTGCCTTGTGGGGTGAGTTGGGCAAAAAAATCAAGGTATTT. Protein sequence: CALWGELGKKIKVF.

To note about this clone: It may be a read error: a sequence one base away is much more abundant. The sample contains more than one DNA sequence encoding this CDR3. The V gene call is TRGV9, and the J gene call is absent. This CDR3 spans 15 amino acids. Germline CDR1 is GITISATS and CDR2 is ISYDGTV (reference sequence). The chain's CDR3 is CALWEVQVGKKIKVF. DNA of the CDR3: TGTGCCTTGTGGGAGGTGCAGGTGGGCAAAAAAATAAAGGTATTT.

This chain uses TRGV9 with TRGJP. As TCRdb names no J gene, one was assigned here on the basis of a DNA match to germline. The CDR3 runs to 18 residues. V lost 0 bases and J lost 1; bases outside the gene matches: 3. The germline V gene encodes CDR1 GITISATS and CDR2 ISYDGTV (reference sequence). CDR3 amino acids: CALWEVRGQELGKKIKVF. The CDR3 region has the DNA TGTGCCTTGTGGGAGGTGCGAGGGCAAGAGTTGGGCAAAAAAATCAAGGTATTT.

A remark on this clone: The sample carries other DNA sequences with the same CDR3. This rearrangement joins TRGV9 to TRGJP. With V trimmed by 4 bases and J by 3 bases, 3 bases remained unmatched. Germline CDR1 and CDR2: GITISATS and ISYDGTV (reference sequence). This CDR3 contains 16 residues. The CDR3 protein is CALWELQELGKKIKVF. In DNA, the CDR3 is TGTGCCTTGTGGGAACTGCAAGAGTTGGGCAAAAAAATCAAGGTATTT.

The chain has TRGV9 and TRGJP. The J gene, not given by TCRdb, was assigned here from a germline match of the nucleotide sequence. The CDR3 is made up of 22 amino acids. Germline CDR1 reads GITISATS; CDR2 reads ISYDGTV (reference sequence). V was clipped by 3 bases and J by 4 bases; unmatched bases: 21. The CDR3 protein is CALWEPKQSLGQQELGKKIKVF. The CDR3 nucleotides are TGTGCCTTGTGGGAGCCCAAACAAAGCTTAGGACAACAAGAGTTGGGCAAAAAAATCAAGGTATTT.

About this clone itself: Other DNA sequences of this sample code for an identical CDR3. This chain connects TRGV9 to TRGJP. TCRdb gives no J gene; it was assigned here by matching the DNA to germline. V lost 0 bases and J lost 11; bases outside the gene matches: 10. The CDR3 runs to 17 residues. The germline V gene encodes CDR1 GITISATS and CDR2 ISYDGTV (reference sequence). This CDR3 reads CALWEVQGELGKKIKVF. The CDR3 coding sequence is TGTGCCTTGTGGGAGGTGCAGGGTGAGCTGGGCAAAAAAATCAAGGTATTT.

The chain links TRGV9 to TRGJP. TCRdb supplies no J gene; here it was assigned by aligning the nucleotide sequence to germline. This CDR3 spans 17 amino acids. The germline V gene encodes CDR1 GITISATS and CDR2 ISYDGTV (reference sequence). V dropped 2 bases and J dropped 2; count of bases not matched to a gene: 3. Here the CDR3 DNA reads TGTGCCTTGTGGGAGGACCGGCAAGAGTTGGGCAAAAAAATCAAGGTATTT. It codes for CALWEDRQELGKKIKVF.

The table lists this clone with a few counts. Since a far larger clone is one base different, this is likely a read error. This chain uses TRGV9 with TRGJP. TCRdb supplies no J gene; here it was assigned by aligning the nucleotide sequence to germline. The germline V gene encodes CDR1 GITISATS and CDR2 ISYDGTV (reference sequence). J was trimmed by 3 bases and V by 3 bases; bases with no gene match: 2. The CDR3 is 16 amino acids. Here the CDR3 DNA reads TGTGCCTTGTGGGAGATGCAAGAGTTGGGCAAAAAAATCAAGGTATTT. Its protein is CALWEMQELGKKIKVF.

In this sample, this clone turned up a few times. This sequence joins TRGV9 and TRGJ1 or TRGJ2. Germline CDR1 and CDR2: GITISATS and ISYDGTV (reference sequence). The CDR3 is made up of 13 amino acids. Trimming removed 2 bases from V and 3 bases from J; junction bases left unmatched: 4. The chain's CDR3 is CALWEGLYYKKLF. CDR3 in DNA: TGTGCCTTGTGGGAGGGTCTTTATTATAAGAAACTCTTT.

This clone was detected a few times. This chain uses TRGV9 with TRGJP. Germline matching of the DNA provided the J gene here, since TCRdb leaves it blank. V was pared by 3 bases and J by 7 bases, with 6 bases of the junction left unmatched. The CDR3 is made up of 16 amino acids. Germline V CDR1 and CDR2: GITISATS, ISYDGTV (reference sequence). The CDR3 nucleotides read TGTGCCTTGTGGGAGACAGACGAGTTGGGCAAAAAAATCAAGGTATTT. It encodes CALWETDELGKKIKVF.

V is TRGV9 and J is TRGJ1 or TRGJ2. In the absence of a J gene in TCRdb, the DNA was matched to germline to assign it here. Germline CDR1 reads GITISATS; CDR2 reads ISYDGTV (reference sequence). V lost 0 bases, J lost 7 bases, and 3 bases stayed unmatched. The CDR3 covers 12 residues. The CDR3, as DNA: TGTGCCTTGTGGGAGGTGGGATATAAGAAACTCTTT. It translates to CALWEVGYKKLF.

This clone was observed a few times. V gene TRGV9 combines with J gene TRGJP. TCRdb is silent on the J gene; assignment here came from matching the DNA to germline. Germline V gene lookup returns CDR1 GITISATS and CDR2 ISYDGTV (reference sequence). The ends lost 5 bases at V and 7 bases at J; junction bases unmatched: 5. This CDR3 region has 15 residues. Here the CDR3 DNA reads TGTGCCTTGTGGGGTAAGGAGTTGGGCAAAAAAATCAAGGTATTT. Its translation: CALWGKELGKKIKVF.

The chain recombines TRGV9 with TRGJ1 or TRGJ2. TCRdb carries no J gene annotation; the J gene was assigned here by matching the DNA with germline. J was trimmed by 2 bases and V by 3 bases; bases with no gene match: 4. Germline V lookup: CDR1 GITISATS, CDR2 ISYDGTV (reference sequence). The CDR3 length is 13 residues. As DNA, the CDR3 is TGTGCCTTGTGGGAGAGTCATTATTATAAGAAACTCTTT. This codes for CALWESHYYKKLF.

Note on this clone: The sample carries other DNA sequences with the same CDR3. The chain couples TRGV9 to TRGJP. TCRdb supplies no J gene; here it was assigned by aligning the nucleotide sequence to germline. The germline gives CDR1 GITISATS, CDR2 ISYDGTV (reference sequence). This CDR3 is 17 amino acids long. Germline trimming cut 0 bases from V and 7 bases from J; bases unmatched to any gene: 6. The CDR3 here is CALWEVRVELGKKIKVF. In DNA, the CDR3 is TGTGCCTTGTGGGAGGTGCGCGTCGAGTTGGGCAAAAAAATCAAGGTATTT.

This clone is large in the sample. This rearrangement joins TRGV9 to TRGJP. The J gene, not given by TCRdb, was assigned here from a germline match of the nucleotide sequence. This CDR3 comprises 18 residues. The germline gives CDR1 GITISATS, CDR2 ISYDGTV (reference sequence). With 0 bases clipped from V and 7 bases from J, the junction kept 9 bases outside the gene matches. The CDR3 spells CALWEVWVFELGKKIKVF. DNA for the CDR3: TGTGCCTTGTGGGAGGTGTGGGTTTTTGAGTTGGGCAAAAAAATCAAGGTATTT.

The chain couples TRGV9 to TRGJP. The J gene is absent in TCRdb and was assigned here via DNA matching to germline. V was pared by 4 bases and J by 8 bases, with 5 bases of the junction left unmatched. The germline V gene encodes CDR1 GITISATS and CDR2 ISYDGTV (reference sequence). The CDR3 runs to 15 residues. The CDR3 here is CALWDKKLGKKIKVF. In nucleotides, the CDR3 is TGTGCCTTGTGGGATAAGAAGTTGGGCAAAAAAATCAAGGTATTT.

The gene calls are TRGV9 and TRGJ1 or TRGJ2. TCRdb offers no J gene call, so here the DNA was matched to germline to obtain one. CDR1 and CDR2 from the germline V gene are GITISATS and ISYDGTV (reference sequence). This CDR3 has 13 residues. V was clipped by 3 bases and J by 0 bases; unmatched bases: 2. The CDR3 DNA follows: TGTGCCTTGTGGGAGCTGAATTATTATAAGAAACTCTTT. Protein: CALWELNYYKKLF.

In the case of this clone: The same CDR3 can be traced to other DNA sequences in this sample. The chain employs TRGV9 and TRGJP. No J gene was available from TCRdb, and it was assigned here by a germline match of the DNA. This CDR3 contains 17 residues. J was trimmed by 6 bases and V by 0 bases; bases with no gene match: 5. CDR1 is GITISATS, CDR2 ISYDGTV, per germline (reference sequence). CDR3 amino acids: CALWEVHTELGKKIKVF. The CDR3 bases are TGTGCCTTGTGGGAGGTGCACACAGAGTTGGGCAAAAAAATCAAGGTATTT.

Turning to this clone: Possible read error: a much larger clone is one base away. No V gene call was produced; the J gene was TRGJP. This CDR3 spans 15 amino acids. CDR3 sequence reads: CALCDQELGKKIKVF. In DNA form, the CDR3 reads TGTGCCTTGTGTGATCAAGAGTTGGGCAAAAAAATCAAGGTATTT.

CDR3 sequence: CALWTIGSGKKIKVF. The CDR3 DNA sequence: TGTGCCTTGTGGACAATAGGCAGTGGCAAAAAAATCAAGGTATTT. J is TRGJP and V is TRGV9. Since TCRdb gives no J gene, matching the DNA to germline was used here to assign it. With V trimmed by 6 bases and J by 13 bases, 12 bases remained unmatched. The CDR3 sequence is 15 residues long. Per the germline V gene, CDR1 is GITISATS and CDR2 is ISYDGTV (reference sequence).

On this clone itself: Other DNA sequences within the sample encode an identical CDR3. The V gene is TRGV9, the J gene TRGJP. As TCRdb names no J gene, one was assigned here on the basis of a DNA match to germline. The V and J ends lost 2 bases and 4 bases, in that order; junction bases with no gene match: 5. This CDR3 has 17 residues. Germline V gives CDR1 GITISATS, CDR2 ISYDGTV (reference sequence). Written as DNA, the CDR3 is TGTGCCTTGTGGGAGGCCTACCAAGAGTTGGGCAAAAAAATCAAGGTATTT. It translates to CALWEAYQELGKKIKVF.

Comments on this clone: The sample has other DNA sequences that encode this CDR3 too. Here the CDR3 reads CALWERELGKKIKVF. The CDR3 region has the DNA TGTGCCTTGTGGGAGAGGGAGTTGGGCAAAAAAATCAAGGTATTT. The chain joins TRGV9 to TRGJP. The J gene comes from matching the DNA to germline here; TCRdb lacks it. V trimming: 3 bases; J trimming: 7 bases; junction bases outside the gene matches: 3. This CDR3 spans 15 amino acids. Looked up from germline, CDR1 is GITISATS and CDR2 is ISYDGTV (reference sequence).

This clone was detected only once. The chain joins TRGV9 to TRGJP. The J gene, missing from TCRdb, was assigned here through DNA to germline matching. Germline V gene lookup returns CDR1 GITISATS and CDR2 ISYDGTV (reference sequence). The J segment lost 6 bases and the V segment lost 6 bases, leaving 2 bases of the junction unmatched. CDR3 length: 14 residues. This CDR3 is CALWLELGKKIKVF. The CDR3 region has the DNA TGTGCCTTGTGGCTAGAGTTGGGCAAAAAAATCAAGGTATTT.

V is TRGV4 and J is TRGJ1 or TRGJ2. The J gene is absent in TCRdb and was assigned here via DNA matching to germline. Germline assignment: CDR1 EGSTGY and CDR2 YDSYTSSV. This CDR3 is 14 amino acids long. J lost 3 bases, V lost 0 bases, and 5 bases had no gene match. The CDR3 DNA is TGTGCCACCTGGGATGGGGCGGTTTATTATAAGAAACTCTTT. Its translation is CATWDGAVYYKKLF.

CDR3 coding DNA: TGTGCCTTGTGGGGAGCGGAGTTGGGCAAAAAAATCAAGGTATTT. The encoded protein is CALWGAELGKKIKVF. V and J are TRGV9 and TRGJP. Germline matching of the DNA provided the J gene here, since TCRdb leaves it blank. The V gene end was trimmed by 5 bases and the J gene end by 7 bases; junction bases not matched to a gene: 5. Germline CDR1 GITISATS, CDR2 ISYDGTV (reference sequence). CDR3 length: 15 amino acids.